This entry lists 3 T cell receptor beta chains sequenced from one sample in a study of CD8 T cells in ankylosing spondylitis. Broader study findings: The study identified a TCR beta motif of roughly eight highly homologous variants that appeared characteristic of ankylosing spondylitis blood.

MiXCR was run by TCRdb on the 5' RACE reads, yielding one entry per CDR3 protein. The sample has some 220,000 distinct CDR3 sequences, approximately 7.3% seen once; the top ten hold 12% to 15%. No antigen has been identified for these receptors. What was sequenced was blood, either unsorted or a sorted T cell fraction (not recorded which). The receptors were sampled from a male donor with ankylosing spondylitis.

V and J are TRBV6-2 or TRBV6-3 and TRBJ2-6; D unclear. The CDR3 is made up of 14 amino acids. Trimming shortened V by 10 bases and J by 2 bases, and 12 bases separated the two germline ends. Germline V gives CDR1 MNHEY, CDR2 SVGEGT. CDR3 in DNA: TGTGCCACTCATTCCCGGGCTGGGGCCAACGTCCTGACTTTC. Translating gives CATHSRAGANVLTF.

This clonotype was found once. A much larger clone sits a single nucleotide away, making a read error possible. The CDR3 loop reads CCAQPDRSISAYEQYF. DNA for the CDR3: TGCTGTGCTCAACCAGACAGGTCCATTAGTGCCTACGAGCAGTACTTC. This chain joins TRBV20-1 and TRBJ2-7; maybe TRBD1 (6 bases). Germline V CDR1 and CDR2: DFQATT, SNEGSKA (reference sequence). This CDR3 contains 16 residues.

This clonotype was seen only a few times. The chain carries TRBV5-6 and TRBJ2-1; tentatively, D is TRBD2 (5 bases). There are 15 residues in the CDR3. Germline V gives CDR1 SGHDT, CDR2 YYEEEE. V lost 5 bases and J 0 bases, leaving 12 bases between the germline ends. CDR3 DNA sequence: TGTGCCAGCAGTTCCGTAGGGAGCTCCTACAATGAGCAGTTCTTC. Amino acid sequence: CASSSVGSSYNEQFF.